Given below is one TCR beta chain in context. What it recognizes is unknown. Unique molecular identifiers were built into the TCRbeta library. TCRdb analysed the PCR reads with MiXCR anew, one entry per CDR3 protein. The table includes about 980,000 distinct CDR3 sequences, about 31% detected once. This sample was taken from a study of T-cell reconstitution after alpha-beta-depleted transplantation in children. Whole-study results and caveats: Counts and diversity of T cells one year after transplant came mostly from newly produced T cells.

V shed 3 bases, J shed 0 bases, and the junction held 18 bases outside the gene matches. This CDR3 is 22 amino acids long. CDR1 is MNHEY, CDR2 SMNVEV, per germline (reference sequence). J is TRBJ2-7 and V is TRBV27; 15 bases match TRBD2. The TCR sequence derives from a boy less than two years old who had a stem cell transplant for SCID, so the T cells may come from the graft donor. The material sequenced was PBMCs, mostly from graft donor cells, taken 360 days after TCRalphabeta/CD19-depleted stem cell transplant. The CDR3 protein is CASSFSPGLAGGRSSSSYEQYF. The CDR3, as DNA: TGTGCCAGCAGTTTTTCACCGGGACTAGCGGGGGGCCGAAGCTCTAGCTCCTACGAGCAGTACTTC.